The sequence of this TCR beta chain was determined in a study of neoadjuvant anti-PD-1 for oral cavity cancer. Study details: Before surgery, most patients got three to four biweekly 3 mg/kg nivolumab doses. Patients without progression received a fourth nivolumab dose around day 43, then surgical resection on days 50-56.

Germline-derived CDR1 and CDR2 are SEHNR and FQNEAQ (reference sequence). The CDR3 is 14 residues long. The V segment lost 5 bases and the J segment 2 bases; nucleotides outside the gene matches: 3. These oral cavity squamous cell carcinomas were HPV-negative and locally advanced. The repertoire was sequenced with immunoSEQ multiplex PCR; TCRdb's copy has only in-frame clones and lacks some. Among approximately 74,000 clones listed, less than 85% were seen once. V and J are TRBV7-9 and TRBJ2-7, with 10 bases lining up with TRBD2. The TCR was taken from a person aged 35 to 85 with oral cavity squamous cell carcinoma. Here the sequenced sample was PBMCs, taken before nivolumab (anti-PD-1) treatment. The CDR3 nucleotides are TGTGCCAGCAGCCAGCGGGAGGGCCCCTACGAGCAGTACTTC. Protein product: CASSQREGPYEQYF. Based on the CDR3 plus reference TRBV7-9 and TRBJ2-7, the full variable domain is DTGVSQNPRHKITKRGQNVTFRCDPISEHNRLYWYRQTLGQGPEFLTYFQNEAQLEKSRLLSDRFSAERPKGSFSTLEIQRTEQGDSAMYLCASSQREGPYEQYFGPGTRLTVT.